This TCR beta chain derives from a study of beta chain features in type 1 diabetes. General study findings and limits: The VDJ junctions of type 1 diabetes patients carried fewer insertions and more deletions.

The V end was cut by 2 bases, the J end by 2 bases, with 9 bases between. The CDR3 contains 14 residues. Germline V gene lookup returns CDR1 SGDLS and CDR2 YYNGEE. Every isolated RNA sample was fully reverse transcribed, so sequencing captured expressed TCRB transcripts. The table came from immunoSEQ multiplex PCR; TCRdb's copy has only in-frame clones and leaves some out. Of roughly 230,000 clones in the sample, 9% to 10% were seen once. This clone was picked up many times. Its specificity is unknown. Input material: naive CD4+ T cells from blood. This receptor was taken from a woman between 18 and 29 years old in good health. The chain employs TRBV9 and TRBJ2-3, with D possibly matching TRBD1 (6 bases). In DNA form, the CDR3 reads TGTGCCAGCAGCGTTCGGGACATCACAGATACGCAGTATTTT. Translating gives CASSVRDITDTQYF.